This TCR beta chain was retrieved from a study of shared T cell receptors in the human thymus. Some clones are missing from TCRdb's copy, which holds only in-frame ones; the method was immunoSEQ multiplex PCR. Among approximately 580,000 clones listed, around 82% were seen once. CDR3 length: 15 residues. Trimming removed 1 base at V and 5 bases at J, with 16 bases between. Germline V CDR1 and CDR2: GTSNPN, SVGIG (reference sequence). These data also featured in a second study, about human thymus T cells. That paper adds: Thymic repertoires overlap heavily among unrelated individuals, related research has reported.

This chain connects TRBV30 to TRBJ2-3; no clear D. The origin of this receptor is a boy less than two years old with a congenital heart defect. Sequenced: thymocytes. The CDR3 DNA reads TGTGCCTGGAGTGCAACTATCCCGGAGATAGATACGCAGTATTTT. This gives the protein CAWSATIPEIDTQYF.